The rows below give T cell receptor beta chains drawn from one sample of a study of T-cell memory formation after mild COVID-19. In TCRdb, the 5' RACE reads were re-called with MiXCR into one record per CDR3 protein. The sample contains around 200,000 distinct CDR3 sequences, under 12% of which appear only once. The sample was PBMCs or a T cell subset sorted from them (not recorded which). The receptors derive from a man younger than 35 who had mild COVID-19 (a few samples of this study predate the infection). Cell type and time point are not known. Both conserved end residues are part of each CDR3. The order of the fields is clone size, D gene, J gene, V gene, CDR3 protein, CDR3 DNA. The D gene is left open where the match is weak. Some rows have no size entry. The others give once, few or many, or a class for an expanded clone.

clone size: many; D gene: NA; J gene: TRBJ2-1; V gene: TRBV7-9; CDR3 protein: CASSLGTANEQFF; CDR3 DNA: TGTGCCAGCAGCTTAGGGACGGCCAATGAGCAGTTCTTC
clone size: NA; D gene: NA; J gene: TRBJ1-2; V gene: TRBV29-1; CDR3 protein: CSAEWQGGGYTF; CDR3 DNA: TGCAGCGCCGAATGGCAGGGCGGGGGCTACACCTTC
clone size: NA; D gene: NA; J gene: TRBJ2-6; V gene: TRBV5-6; CDR3 protein: CASSPGSAGANVLTF; CDR3 DNA: TGTGCCAGCAGTCCGGGGTCGGCTGGGGCCAACGTCCTGACTTTC
clone size: many; D gene: NA; J gene: TRBJ1-1; V gene: TRBV7-9; CDR3 protein: CASSLGQAAEAFF; CDR3 DNA: TGTGCCAGCAGCTTAGGACAGGCGGCTGAAGCTTTCTTT
clone size: few; D gene: NA; J gene: TRBJ2-3; V gene: TRBV6-5; CDR3 protein: CASSYSGVQGLDTQYF; CDR3 DNA: TGTGCCAGCAGTTACTCTGGGGTTCAGGGGTTGGATACGCAGTATTTT
clone size: few; D gene: NA; J gene: TRBJ2-5; V gene: TRBV18; CDR3 protein: CASSPPANQETQYF; CDR3 DNA: TGTGCCAGCTCACCACCGGCCAACCAAGAGACCCAGTACTTC
clone size: few; D gene: TRBD1; J gene: TRBJ1-2; V gene: TRBV28; CDR3 protein: CASRLPQGLYGYTF; CDR3 DNA: TGTGCCAGCAGACTTCCACAGGGGCTCTATGGCTACACCTTC
clone size: NA; D gene: NA; J gene: TRBJ2-7; V gene: TRBV4-3; CDR3 protein: CASSQDLSALSSYEQYF; CDR3 DNA: TGCGCCAGCAGCCAAGATCTGTCAGCGTTAAGCTCCTACGAGCAGTACTTC
clone size: many; D gene: NA; J gene: TRBJ1-2; V gene: TRBV7-9; CDR3 protein: CASAWDNYGYTF; CDR3 DNA: TGTGCCAGCGCCTGGGATAACTATGGCTACACCTTC
clone size: NA; D gene: NA; J gene: TRBJ1-1; V gene: TRBV7-8; CDR3 protein: CASSRREANTEAFF; CDR3 DNA: TGTGCCAGCAGCCGCCGGGAGGCGAACACTGAAGCTTTCTTT
clone size: few; D gene: NA; J gene: TRBJ2-1; V gene: TRBV5-1; CDR3 protein: CASSLETGASYNEQFF; CDR3 DNA: TGCGCCAGCAGCTTGGAGACCGGGGCGTCCTACAATGAGCAGTTCTTC
clone size: many; D gene: TRBD1; J gene: TRBJ1-1; V gene: TRBV7-9; CDR3 protein: CASSLGWGLTGTNTEAFF; CDR3 DNA: TGTGCCAGCAGCTTAGGTTGGGGCCTGACAGGGACGAACACTGAAGCTTTCTTT
clone size: few; D gene: NA; J gene: TRBJ2-3; V gene: TRBV6-6; CDR3 protein: CASSLPSSRGGSDTQYF; CDR3 DNA: TGTGCCAGCAGCCTGCCCAGTAGCAGGGGTGGTTCAGATACGCAGTATTTT
clone size: NA; D gene: TRBD1; J gene: TRBJ1-2; V gene: TRBV27; CDR3 protein: CASSPAGTGGFYGYTF; CDR3 DNA: TGTGCCAGCAGTCCCGCCGGGACAGGGGGCTTCTATGGCTACACCTTC
clone size: NA; D gene: NA; J gene: TRBJ2-3; V gene: TRBV4-2; CDR3 protein: CDSSQLLTSTDTQYF; CDR3 DNA: TGTGACAGCAGCCAATTACTAACTTCCACAGATACGCAGTATTTT
clone size: NA; D gene: NA; J gene: TRBJ2-2; V gene: TRBV5-6; CDR3 protein: CASSLGGDGELFF; CDR3 DNA: TGTGCCAGCAGCTTGGGAGGGGACGGGGAGCTGTTTTTT
clone size: few; D gene: NA; J gene: TRBJ1-1; V gene: TRBV25-1; CDR3 protein: CASSEYLGTEAFF; CDR3 DNA: TGTGCCAGCAGTGAATATCTTGGCACTGAAGCTTTCTTT
clone size: NA; D gene: TRBD1; J gene: TRBJ2-3; V gene: TRBV7-9; CDR3 protein: CASSPPGQGHPDTQYF; CDR3 DNA: TGTGCCAGCAGCCCTCCGGGACAGGGCCATCCAGATACGCAGTATTTT
clone size: NA; D gene: TRBD1; J gene: TRBJ1-2; V gene: TRBV20-1; CDR3 protein: CSASDRQGFYGYTF; CDR3 DNA: TGCAGTGCTAGCGATAGACAGGGGTTCTATGGCTACACCTTC
clone size: few; D gene: TRBD1; J gene: TRBJ1-5; V gene: TRBV20-1; CDR3 protein: CSARTGGVQPQHF; CDR3 DNA: TGCAGTGCTAGGACAGGGGGTGTCCAGCCCCAGCATTTT
clone size: NA; D gene: NA; J gene: TRBJ2-7; V gene: TRBV7-3; CDR3 protein: CASSSPGQSQYF; CDR3 DNA: TGTGCCAGCAGCTCCCCGGGGCAATCGCAGTACTTC
clone size: few; D gene: NA; J gene: TRBJ2-3; V gene: TRBV6-2/TRBV6-3; CDR3 protein: CASRSTSRSQYF; CDR3 DNA: TGTGCCAGCAGATCGACTAGTCGGTCGCAGTATTTT
clone size: many; D gene: NA; J gene: TRBJ2-2; V gene: TRBV24-1; CDR3 protein: CATSDGDFMGGELFF; CDR3 DNA: TGTGCCACCAGTGATGGGGACTTCATGGGCGGGGAGCTGTTTTTT
clone size: NA; D gene: NA; J gene: TRBJ1-1; V gene: TRBV11-2; CDR3 protein: CASSLVVFSTEAFF; CDR3 DNA: TGTGCCAGCAGCTTAGTTGTCTTTTCCACTGAAGCTTTCTTT
clone size: NA; D gene: NA; J gene: TRBJ1-5; V gene: TRBV6-6; CDR3 protein: CASSYSNSGNNQPQHF; CDR3 DNA: TGTGCCAGCAGTTACTCGAATTCAGGGAACAATCAGCCCCAGCATTTT
clone size: NA; D gene: NA; J gene: TRBJ2-6; V gene: TRBV2; CDR3 protein: CASRMTGAGANVLTF; CDR3 DNA: TGTGCCAGCCGGATGACCGGCGCTGGGGCCAACGTCCTGACTTTC
clone size: few; D gene: TRBD2; J gene: TRBJ2-1; V gene: TRBV5-1; CDR3 protein: CASSLGLAGGPTLDEQFF; CDR3 DNA: TGCGCCAGCAGCCTAGGACTAGCGGGGGGGCCGACATTGGACGAGCAGTTCTTC
clone size: many; D gene: TRBD1; J gene: TRBJ2-1; V gene: TRBV3-1; CDR3 protein: CASSQAPGTGVGEQFF; CDR3 DNA: TGTGCCAGCAGCCAAGCCCCAGGGACAGGGGTTGGTGAGCAGTTCTTC
clone size: NA; D gene: TRBD1; J gene: TRBJ2-3; V gene: TRBV14; CDR3 protein: CASSPHTGGIDTQYF; CDR3 DNA: TGTGCCAGCAGCCCTCACACAGGGGGAATAGATACGCAGTATTTT
clone size: few; D gene: NA; J gene: TRBJ1-2; V gene: TRBV12-3/TRBV12-4; CDR3 protein: CASSWGPGAYTF; CDR3 DNA: TGTGCCAGCAGTTGGGGGCCCGGGGCCTACACCTTC
clone size: few; D gene: NA; J gene: TRBJ2-3; V gene: TRBV4-3; CDR3 protein: CASSQDQAATDTQYF; CDR3 DNA: TGCGCCAGCAGCCAAGATCAGGCGGCAACAGATACGCAGTATTTT
clone size: few; D gene: NA; J gene: TRBJ2-3; V gene: TRBV20-1; CDR3 protein: CSAKGLGTDTQYF; CDR3 DNA: TGCAGTGCCAAGGGACTTGGCACAGATACGCAGTATTTT
clone size: few; D gene: NA; J gene: TRBJ2-1; V gene: TRBV9; CDR3 protein: CASSVGGLLNNEQFF; CDR3 DNA: TGTGCCAGCAGCGTAGGTGGACTTCTAAACAATGAGCAGTTCTTC
clone size: NA; D gene: NA; J gene: TRBJ2-7; V gene: TRBV15; CDR3 protein: CATSREGGSYEQYF; CDR3 DNA: TGTGCCACCAGCAGAGAAGGGGGGTCCTACGAGCAGTACTTC
clone size: few; D gene: NA; J gene: TRBJ1-6; V gene: TRBV7-9; CDR3 protein: CASSRAGSGDYSPLHF; CDR3 DNA: TGTGCCAGCAGCCGAGCGGGATCTGGGGACTACTCACCCCTCCACTTT
clone size: many; D gene: NA; J gene: TRBJ2-1; V gene: TRBV6-2/TRBV6-3; CDR3 protein: CASRPPPQGFWNEQFF; CDR3 DNA: TGTGCCAGCAGACCCCCCCCGCAGGGGTTTTGGAATGAGCAGTTCTTC
clone size: NA; D gene: TRBD1; J gene: TRBJ1-3; V gene: TRBV7-2; CDR3 protein: CASSQGQGLGNTIYF; CDR3 DNA: TGTGCCAGCAGCCAGGGACAGGGGCTCGGAAACACCATATATTTT